These 9 T cell receptor beta chains came from one sample sequenced in a study of neoadjuvant anti-PD-1 for oral cavity cancer (dated by TCRdb to the early 2020s). Library generation was performed with the immunoSEQ multiplex PCR assay. As stored in TCRdb, this immuneACCESS dataset retains in-frame rearrangements with V and J assigned. A fraction of the clones does not appear; measured against another copy, unresolved V genes explain less than half of the discrepancy, and the remainder lacks a known reason. Across this sample there are roughly 67,000 clones, with more than 70% seen only once. Of the sample, roughly 3.5% falls within the top ten clones. The meaning of the sample's time point label: before neoadjuvant nivolumab. This material consisted of PBMCs, taken before nivolumab (anti-PD-1) treatment. All receptors derive from a person between 35 and 79 years old with oral cavity squamous cell carcinoma.

The chain has TRBV5-4 and TRBJ2-5; 8 bases are shared with TRBD1. With V trimmed by 2 bases and J by 5 bases, 14 bases remained unmatched. This CDR3 has 17 amino acids. CDR1 is SGHNT, CDR2 YYREEE, per germline (reference sequence). The CDR3 nucleotides are TGTGCCAGCAGCTTCGGGCTCTGGACAGGGAGTTCGGAGACCCAGTACTTC. This gives the protein CASSFGLWTGSSETQYF.

The chain uses TRBV7-9 and TRBJ2-5; TRBD1 matches at 9 bases. The CDR3 has 13 amino acids. V was clipped by 4 bases and J by 4 bases; unmatched bases: 1. Per the germline V gene, CDR1 is SEHNR and CDR2 is FQNEAQ (reference sequence). The CDR3 nucleotides read TGTGCCAGCAGCTCGACAGGGGGAGAGACCCAGTACTTC. Translating gives CASSSTGGETQYF.

The sample holds a few counts of this clone. This rearrangement joins TRBV5-4 to TRBJ1-1, with TRBD1 matching 10 bases. Germline V gene lookup returns CDR1 SGHNT and CDR2 YYREEE (reference sequence). This CDR3 comprises 15 residues. The junction had 4 bases not matched to a gene; V was cut back by 0 bases and J by 5 bases. The CDR3 loop is CASSLGWDRGTEAFF. CDR3 sequence (DNA): TGTGCCAGCAGCTTGGGTTGGGACAGGGGTACTGAAGCTTTCTTT.

The chain carries TRBV6-4 and TRBJ2-1; unclear D gene. The germline V gene has CDR1 MRHNA and CDR2 SNTAGT. The CDR3 has 13 residues. The V end lost 6 bases, the J end lost 7 bases, and 13 bases lay between the germline ends. The CDR3 region has the DNA TGTGCCAGCAGAGCCGCTTCCCATAATGAGCAGTTCTTC. Residues: CASRAASHNEQFF.

The J gene is TRBJ1-3, the V gene TRBV29-1; D unclear. Trimming stripped 7 bases from V and 0 bases from J, with 7 bases between. CDR1 and CDR2 from the germline V gene are SQVTM and ANQGSEA. The CDR3 extends over 12 amino acids. This CDR3 reads CSAVSSGNTIYF. In DNA form, the CDR3 reads TGCAGCGCCGTCAGCTCTGGAAACACCATATATTTT.

V usage is TRBV7-9 and J usage is TRBJ1-2; 7 bases line up with TRBD1. Germline values: CDR1 SEHNR, CDR2 FQNEAQ (reference sequence). There are 16 residues in the CDR3. V trimming: 2 bases; J trimming: 4 bases; junction bases outside the gene matches: 10. For the CDR3, the DNA is TGTGCCAGCAGCTTATCTACAGGGGTCTTAGTCTATGGCTACACCTTC. Translating gives CASSLSTGVLVYGYTF.

This clone showed up just a few times. CDR3 in amino acids: CASSQGSRNTIYF. The CDR3 region has the DNA TGCGCCAGTAGCCAGGGGTCCCGCAACACCATATATTTT. This chain uses TRBV10-2 with TRBJ1-3; D perhaps matches TRBD1 (6 bases). The germline V gene has CDR1 WSHSY and CDR2 SAAADI. V gave up 9 bases and J gave up 7 bases, with 16 bases separating them. This CDR3 spans 13 amino acids.

This clone was detected a few times. This chain joins TRBV4-1 and TRBJ2-1, with a tentative D call TRBD1 (5 bases). The CDR3 spans 18 residues. Trimming removed 3 bases from V and 9 bases from J, with 27 bases in between. Germline CDR1 reads MGHRA; CDR2 reads YSYEKL. CDR3 coding DNA: TGCGCCAGCAGCCAGGGGCCCCGCTCGTTAACCCCGAAGCGTGAGCAGTTCTTC. This codes for CASSQGPRSLTPKREQFF.

CDR3 sequence: CASSEAGIHSEKLFF. In DNA, the CDR3 is TGTGCCAGCAGTGAGGCAGGGATACACAGTGAAAAACTGTTTTTT. This rearrangement joins TRBV6-1 to TRBJ1-4; tentative D call: TRBD1 (5 bases). CDR1 is MNHNS and CDR2 is SASEGT in the germline V gene. V was clipped by 3 bases and J by 7 bases, with 15 bases between them. The CDR3 runs 15 residues.